This is a list of T cell receptor beta chains from one sample in a study of shared clonotypes between healthy human individuals. Repertoires were generated with immunoSEQ multiplex PCR, while TCRdb's copy carries only in-frame clones and drops some. Of roughly 640,000 clones in the sample, around 67% were seen once. Sequencing was done on a sample of memory CD4+ T cells sorted from blood. These receptor sequences come from a woman in her 30s in good health. Both conserved end residues are part of each CDR3. Fields, in order: D gene, V gene, clone size, J gene, CDR3 length, CDR3 protein, CDR3 DNA. The D gene is left open where the match is weak. Some rows mark clone size as missing; the rest say once, few, many or name a class of expanded clone.

NA,TRBV4-1,few,TRBJ2-3,15,CASSQPRRAEDTQYF,TGCGCCAGCAGCCAACCCCGGAGGGCCGAAGATACGCAGTATTTT
TRBD2,TRBV2,NA,TRBJ2-7,13,CASLKGLAGEQYF,TGTGCCAGCCTAAAGGGACTAGCAGGCGAGCAGTACTTC
NA,TRBV11-2,NA,TRBJ2-5,15,CASSRGTVSGETQYF,TGTGCCAGCAGCCGGGGGACGGTTAGTGGGGAGACCCAGTACTTC
NA,TRBV7-9,NA,TRBJ2-7,12,CASSFREYEQYF,TGTGCCAGCAGCTTTCGAGAGTACGAGCAGTACTTC
TRBD1,TRBV5-6,NA,TRBJ1-2,14,CASSGRGQNYGYTF,TGTGCCAGCAGCGGAAGGGGACAGAACTATGGCTACACCTTC
NA,TRBV7-2,NA,TRBJ2-5,13,CASSQDLTETQYF,TGTGCCAGCAGCCAGGACCTAACAGAGACCCAGTACTTC
NA,TRBV4-1,once,TRBJ2-2,14,CASSQGGDIGELFF,TGCGCCAGCAGCCAAGGAGGGGACATCGGGGAGCTGTTTTTT
TRBD1,TRBV10-1,NA,TRBJ1-2,17,CASSESMRDSSNYGYTF,TGCGCCAGCAGTGAGTCAATGAGGGACAGTTCAAACTATGGCTACACCTTC
TRBD1,TRBV6-5,few,TRBJ2-7,15,CASSPSGTGVYEQYF,TGTGCCAGCAGCCCCTCCGGGACAGGGGTATACGAGCAGTACTTC
NA,TRBV19,NA,TRBJ1-5,15,CASSRGGASNQPQHF,TGTGCCAGTAGTAGGGGGGGCGCAAGCAATCAGCCCCAGCATTTT
TRBD2,TRBV5-1,NA,TRBJ2-1,18,CASSLGGLAGGDYNEQFF,TGCGCCAGCAGCTTGGGTGGACTAGCGGGAGGAGACTACAATGAGCAGTTCTTC
TRBD1,TRBV6-1,NA,TRBJ1-2,14,CATGWGQGDYGYTF,TGTGCTACTGGCTGGGGACAGGGGGACTATGGCTACACCTTC
TRBD1,TRBV5-1,NA,TRBJ1-2,14,CASSPGQTTLGYTF,TGCGCCAGCAGCCCGGGACAGACTACTCTCGGCTACACCTTC
NA,TRBV27,NA,TRBJ2-7,13,CASSLDRGYEQYF,TGTGCCAGCAGTTTAGACAGAGGCTACGAGCAGTACTTC
NA,TRBV6-6,NA,TRBJ2-1,13,CASGVGRESEQFF,TGTGCCAGCGGAGTTGGTAGGGAAAGCGAGCAGTTCTTC
TRBD2,TRBV19,NA,TRBJ2-5,15,CASSISSGRRETQYF,TGTGCCAGTAGTATTTCTAGCGGGAGGAGAGAGACCCAGTACTTC
NA,TRBV29-1,NA,TRBJ2-3,13,CSDRAPPADTQYF,TGCAGCGACCGGGCCCCTCCGGCGGATACGCAGTATTTT
TRBD1,TRBV10-1,NA,TRBJ2-1,13,CATSGTGMNEQFF,TGCGCCACCTCCGGGACAGGGATGAATGAGCAGTTCTTC
TRBD2,TRBV19,NA,TRBJ2-2,18,CASKGGGLAFANTGELFF,TGTGCCAGTAAGGGAGGGGGACTAGCGTTCGCGAACACCGGGGAGCTGTTTTTT
NA,TRBV2,few,TRBJ1-5,13,CASSSERDQPQHF,TGTGCCAGCAGTTCCGAAAGGGATCAGCCCCAGCATTTT
NA,TRBV15,few,TRBJ2-5,11,CATRREETQYF,TGTGCAACCAGGAGGGAAGAGACCCAGTACTTC
NA,TRBV12-1,NA,TRBJ2-3,15,CASSFGWRSTDTQYF,TGTGCCAGCAGCTTTGGGTGGCGGAGCACAGATACGCAGTATTTT
TRBD2,TRBV6-5,NA,TRBJ2-3,15,CASSYASGSSDTQYF,TGTGCCAGCAGTTACGCTAGCGGGAGCTCAGATACGCAGTATTTT
TRBD2,TRBV4-1,NA,TRBJ2-7,16,CASSQDSTSGRLEQYF,TGCGCCAGCAGCCAAGATTCGACTAGCGGGAGGCTCGAGCAGTACTTC
TRBD1,TRBV28,NA,TRBJ2-4,12,CASTTQGDIQYF,TGTGCCAGCACCACCCAGGGGGACATTCAGTACTTC
NA,TRBV27,NA,TRBJ1-4,15,CASSPRQGHAEKLFF,TGTGCCAGCAGTCCTCGTCAGGGCCACGCGGAAAAACTGTTTTTT
NA,TRBV29-1,few,TRBJ2-7,10,CSVGGYEQYF,TGCAGCGTTGGAGGATACGAGCAGTACTTC
NA,TRBV5-1,NA,TRBJ1-1,14,CASSLFQENTEAFF,TGCGCCAGCAGCTTATTTCAGGAGAACACTGAAGCTTTCTTT
NA,TRBV7-9,NA,TRBJ1-2,15,CASSSYQIANYGYTF,TGTGCCAGCAGTTCATACCAAATCGCTAACTATGGCTACACCTTC
TRBD1,TRBV28,few,TRBJ1-5,17,CASSSRTGGGVNQPQHF,TGTGCCAGCAGTTCCAGGACAGGGGGAGGGGTAAATCAGCCCCAGCATTTT
TRBD2,TRBV4-2,NA,TRBJ2-3,15,CASSQGLAGLGTQYF,TGTGCCAGCAGCCAAGGACTAGCGGGACTGGGTACGCAGTATTTT
NA,TRBV5-4,NA,TRBJ2-7,14,CASSPAGYVYEQYF,TGTGCCAGCAGCCCAGCAGGGTATGTCTACGAGCAGTACTTC
NA,TRBV7-3,NA,TRBJ2-3,12,CASSFTGDTQYF,TGTGCCAGCAGCTTCACAGGGGATACGCAGTATTTT
NA,TRBV11-2,few,TRBJ2-5,12,CASSPLRETQYF,TGTGCCAGCAGCCCTTTGAGGGAGACCCAGTACTTC
NA,TRBV27,NA,TRBJ2-3,17,CASSLWGRPKGTDTQYF,TGTGCCAGCAGTTTATGGGGACGCCCCAAGGGGACAGATACGCAGTATTTT